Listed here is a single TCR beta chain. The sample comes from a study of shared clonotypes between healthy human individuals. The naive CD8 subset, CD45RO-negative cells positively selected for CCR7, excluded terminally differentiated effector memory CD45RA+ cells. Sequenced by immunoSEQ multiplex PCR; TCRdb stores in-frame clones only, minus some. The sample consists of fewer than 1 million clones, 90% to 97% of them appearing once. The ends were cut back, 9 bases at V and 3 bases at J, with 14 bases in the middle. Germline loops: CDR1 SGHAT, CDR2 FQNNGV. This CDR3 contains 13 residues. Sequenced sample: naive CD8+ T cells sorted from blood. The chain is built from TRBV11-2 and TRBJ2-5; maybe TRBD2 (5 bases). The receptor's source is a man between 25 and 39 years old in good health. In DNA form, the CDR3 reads TGTGCCAGTTTGAAAGCGGCAGAAGAGACCCAGTACTTC. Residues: CASLKAAEETQYF.